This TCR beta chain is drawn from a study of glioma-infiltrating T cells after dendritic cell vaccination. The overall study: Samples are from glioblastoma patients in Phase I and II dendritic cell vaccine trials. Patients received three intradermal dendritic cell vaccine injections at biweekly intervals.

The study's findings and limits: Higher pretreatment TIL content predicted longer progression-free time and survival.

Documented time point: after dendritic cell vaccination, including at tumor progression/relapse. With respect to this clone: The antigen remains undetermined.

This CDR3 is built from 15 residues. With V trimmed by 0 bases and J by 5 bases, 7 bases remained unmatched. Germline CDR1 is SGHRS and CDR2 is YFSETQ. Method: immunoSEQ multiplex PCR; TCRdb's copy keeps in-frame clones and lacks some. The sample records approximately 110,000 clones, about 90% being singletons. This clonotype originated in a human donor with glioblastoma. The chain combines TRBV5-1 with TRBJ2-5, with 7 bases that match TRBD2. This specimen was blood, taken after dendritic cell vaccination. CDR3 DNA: TGCGCCAGCAGCTTGGAGGGAGGGTACCCGGAGACCCAGTACTTC. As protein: CASSLEGGYPETQYF.